Each of the 23 T cell receptor beta chains below was sequenced from the same sample in a study of cytomegalovirus exposure and HLA in healthy donors. Sequencing used immunoSEQ multiplex PCR; TCRdb keeps in-frame clones, though not all of them. Of 110,000 to 150,000 clones listed, approximately 94% are singletons. The sequencing input was PBMCs. The receptors come from a man aged 18 to 30 in good health and CMV-seropositive.

V usage is TRBV5-8 and J usage is TRBJ2-7, with D possibly TRBD1 on 5 matching bases. The germline V and J ends were trimmed by 1 base and 0 bases, with 8 bases remaining between them. The CDR3 has 14 amino acids. Germline assignment: CDR1 SGHTS and CDR2 YDEGEE. This CDR3 reads CASSLQGFSYEQYF. In DNA, the CDR3 is TGTGCCAGCAGCTTGCAGGGATTCTCCTACGAGCAGTACTTC.

The V gene is TRBV2, the J gene TRBJ2-7, with TRBD1 identical over 10 bases. The CDR3 extends over 14 amino acids. CDR1 SNHLY and CDR2 FYNNEI come from the germline V gene. Trimming cost V 6 bases and J 0 bases; bases outside gene matches: 2. CDR3 in amino acids: CASRRDRGSYEQYF. The CDR3 bases are TGTGCCAGCAGACGGGACAGGGGCTCCTACGAGCAGTACTTC. The whole variable domain, remainder taken from reference TRBV2 and TRBJ2-7, is EPEVTQTPSHQVTQMGQEVILRCVPISNHLYFYWYRQILGQKVEFLVSFYNNEISEKSEIFDDQFSVERPDGSNFTLKIRSTKLEDSAMYFCASRRDRGSYEQYFGPGTRLTVT.

The chain links TRBV9 to TRBJ1-3; 8 bases align to TRBD1. The germline V gene has CDR1 SGDLS and CDR2 YYNGEE. V shed 0 bases, J shed 3 bases, and the junction held 5 bases outside the gene matches. The CDR3 covers 16 residues. DNA of the CDR3: TGTGCCAGCAGCGTAGCGGCAGGGGGCTATGGAAACACCATATATTTT. Protein: CASSVAAGGYGNTIYF.

The chain employs TRBV27 and TRBJ2-1, with 9 bases identical to TRBD2. The J segment lost 3 bases and the V segment lost 4 bases, leaving 7 bases of the junction unmatched. CDR1 is MNHEY, CDR2 SMNVEV, per germline (reference sequence). This CDR3 is built from 16 residues. The CDR3 sequence: CASSSLSGRHYNEQFF. The CDR3, as DNA: TGTGCCAGCAGTTCACTAAGCGGGAGGCACTACAATGAGCAGTTCTTC.

The V call is TRBV7-8, the J call TRBJ2-7; D is possibly TRBD1 (6 bases). This CDR3 region has 15 residues. CDR1 SGHVS and CDR2 FQNEAQ come from the germline V gene. The germline V and J ends were trimmed by 3 bases and 5 bases, with 17 bases remaining between them. This CDR3 is CASSFNRDSSNEQYF. Written as DNA, the CDR3 is TGTGCCAGCAGCTTTAACAGGGATTCGAGCAACGAGCAGTACTTC.

The V call is TRBV13, the J call TRBJ1-6; D not resolved. CDR3 length equals 16 residues. V was cut by 5 bases and J by 5 bases, with 16 bases left in between. CDR1 and CDR2 from the germline V gene are PRHDT and FYEKMQ (reference sequence). This CDR3 is CASSKKVGSDNSPLHF. CDR3 in DNA: TGTGCCAGCAGCAAGAAGGTTGGCAGCGATAATTCACCCCTCCACTTT.

The CDR3 DNA is TGTGCCAGCAGTTTATACCGTCGGGACACTGAAGCTTTCTTT. Amino acid sequence: CASSLYRRDTEAFF. The chain has TRBV27 and TRBJ1-1; D not certain. The CDR3 loop spans 14 amino acids. Trimming took 1 base from V and 3 from J, leaving 9 bases between them. CDR1 and CDR2 from the germline V gene are MNHEY and SMNVEV (reference sequence).

The genes are TRBV27 and TRBJ1-1, with 8 bases fitting TRBD1. In germline, CDR1 is MNHEY, CDR2 SMNVEV (reference sequence). The CDR3 loop spans 17 amino acids. V trimming: 3 bases; J trimming: 4 bases; junction bases outside the gene matches: 13. The CDR3 DNA sequence: TGTGCCAGCAGTTTTACATGGGACGACAGGGGCCCCACTGAAGCTTTCTTT. This translates into CASSFTWDDRGPTEAFF.

CDR3: CSVEGGGGEAFF. CDR3 DNA: TGCAGCGTTGAAGGGGGGGGAGGGGAGGCTTTCTTT. The chain is built from TRBV29-1 and TRBJ1-1, with a possible D match to TRBD1 (5 bases). CDR1 is SQVTM, CDR2 ANQGSEA, per germline. The CDR3 length is 12 residues. Trimming left V 1 base short and J 11 bases short, with 14 bases between.

This rearrangement joins TRBV5-1 to TRBJ2-7, with 7 bases that match TRBD1. The CDR3 loop spans 13 amino acids. J was trimmed by 3 bases and V by 4 bases; bases with no gene match: 4. Per germline, CDR1 SGHRS and CDR2 YFSETQ. The CDR3 DNA is TGCGCCAGCAGCCTGGGACAGAACTACGAGCAGTACTTC. Encoded protein: CASSLGQNYEQYF.

This clone was recorded only once. CDR3 sequence reads: CSEGLAGPETQYF. The CDR3 nucleotides are TGCAGCGAGGGACTAGCGGGCCCAGAGACCCAGTACTTC. J is TRBJ2-5 and V is TRBV29-1, with 12 bases matching TRBD2. Germline V gene sequence: CDR1 SQVTM, CDR2 ANQGSEA. With V trimmed by 7 bases and J by 4 bases, 4 bases remained unmatched. This CDR3 comprises 13 residues.

The gene calls are TRBV6-5 and TRBJ2-1; unclear D gene. The CDR3 is 13 residues long. The V and J ends lost 0 bases and 10 bases respectively, with 10 bases between them. The germline CDR1 and CDR2 sequences are MNHEY and SVGAGI. The CDR3 nucleotides are TGTGCCAGCAGTTACTCGAACCTGCGAGAGCAGTTCTTC. Translating gives CASSYSNLREQFF.

This clone was seen only once. The genes are TRBV7-8 and TRBJ2-7; D is perhaps TRBD1 (6 bases). The CDR3 is 13 amino acids. Trimming took off 5 bases at V and 3 bases at J, with 11 bases between the two ends. The germline V gene has CDR1 SGHVS and CDR2 FQNEAQ. The CDR3 loop reads CASSEDSLYEQYF. For the CDR3, the DNA is TGTGCCAGCAGCGAGGACAGTCTCTACGAGCAGTACTTC.

This chain links TRBV5-4 with TRBJ2-3; the D is unclear. V lost 2 bases and J lost 4, with 2 bases in between. Looked up from germline, CDR1 is SGHNT and CDR2 is YYREEE (reference sequence). This CDR3 spans 11 amino acids. As DNA, the CDR3 is TGTGCCAGCAGCTTCGCAGATACGCAGTATTTT. Its translation: CASSFADTQYF.

The chain carries TRBV29-1 and TRBJ1-5; TRBD1 agrees at 7 bases. The length of the CDR3 is 12 residues. V lost 6 bases, J lost 4 bases, and 3 bases stayed unmatched. Germline CDR1 is SQVTM and CDR2 is ANQGSEA. The CDR3 is CSVGDRNQPQHF. The CDR3 DNA reads as TGCAGCGTGGGGGACAGAAATCAGCCCCAGCATTTT.

This chain links TRBV5-1 with TRBJ2-3; no clear D. CDR1 and CDR2 (germline): SGHRS, YFSETQ. V lost 6 bases and J 4 bases, leaving 12 bases between the germline ends. The CDR3 covers 13 residues. Here the CDR3 DNA reads TGCGCCAGCACTTCCGTAGGAGCAGATACGCAGTATTTT. Translation gives CASTSVGADTQYF. Full variable domain (rest looked up from reference TRBV5-1 and TRBJ2-3): KAGVTQTPRYLIKTRGQQVTLSCSPISGHRSVSWYQQTPGQGLQFLFEYFSETQRNKGNFPGRFSGRQFSNSRSEMNVSTLELGDSALYLCASTSVGADTQYFGPGTRLTVL.

The gene calls are TRBV13 and TRBJ1-2, with no clear D. Trimming removed 4 bases from V and 4 bases from J, with 10 bases in between. CDR1 and CDR2 (germline): PRHDT, FYEKMQ (reference sequence). The CDR3 loop spans 13 amino acids. CDR3 region: CASSSREGYGYTF. The CDR3 region has the DNA TGTGCCAGCAGCTCTAGGGAGGGCTATGGCTACACCTTC.

This sequence joins TRBV4-1 and TRBJ2-7; 9 bases map to TRBD1. The junction had 7 bases not matched to a gene; V was cut back by 4 bases and J by 6 bases. The CDR3 contains 14 residues. CDR1 and CDR2 from the germline V gene are MGHRA and YSYEKL. CDR3 sequence (DNA): TGCGCCAGCAGCCGACCGGGACAGGGTCCCGAGCAGTACTTC. This encodes CASSRPGQGPEQYF.

This chain connects TRBV7-9 to TRBJ1-2; D is unresolved. The germline V gene has CDR1 SEHNR and CDR2 FQNEAQ (reference sequence). CDR3 size: 11 residues. Trimming stripped 3 bases from V and 5 bases from J, with 4 bases between. In nucleotides, the CDR3 is TGTGCCAGCAGCTTTTCATATGGCTACACCTTC. Translation gives CASSFSYGYTF. Full variable domain (rest looked up from reference TRBV7-9 and TRBJ1-2): DTGVSQNPRHKITKRGQNVTFRCDPISEHNRLYWYRQTLGQGPEFLTYFQNEAQLEKSRLLSDRFSAERPKGSFSTLEIQRTEQGDSAMYLCASSFSYGYTFGSGTRLTVV.

The chain has TRBV7-2 and TRBJ1-1; 8 bases agree with TRBD1. Germline-derived CDR1 and CDR2 are SGHTA and FQGNSA. After removal of 3 bases from V and 8 bases from J, the junction contained 8 bases not matched to a gene. This CDR3 is 14 amino acids long. The CDR3 region has the DNA TGTGCCAGCAGCTTGAACGGACAGGGTCTGGAAGCTTTCTTT. Translating gives CASSLNGQGLEAFF.

This rearrangement joins TRBV6-5 to TRBJ2-1; 7 nucleotides agree with TRBD2. Germline CDR1 reads MNHEY; CDR2 reads SVGAGI. The CDR3 spans 12 residues. With 11 bases clipped from V and 4 bases from J, the junction kept 5 bases outside the gene matches. CDR3 in amino acids: CAGGTTYNEQFF. In DNA, the CDR3 is TGTGCCGGGGGGACTACATACAATGAGCAGTTCTTC.

Only one count was recorded for this clone. The rearrangement joins TRBV2 to TRBJ2-5; 8 nucleotides agree with TRBD2. With 3 bases clipped from V and 11 bases from J, the junction kept 11 bases outside the gene matches. Germline V gene lookup returns CDR1 SNHLY and CDR2 FYNNEI. The CDR3 is made up of 14 amino acids. In nucleotides, the CDR3 is TGTGCCAGCAGTGATTGGTCTAGCGGGCCCAGTCAGTACTTC. It codes for CASSDWSSGPSQYF.

The chain joins TRBV28 to TRBJ1-2; tentatively, D is TRBD1 (6 bases). The V end was cut by 7 bases, the J end by 8 bases, with 17 bases between. The germline V gene has CDR1 MDHEN and CDR2 SYDVKM. This CDR3 has 13 residues. The CDR3 loop reads CASTTGGARGYTF. The CDR3 bases are TGTGCCAGCACAACCGGGGGGGCGCGAGGCTACACCTTC.